A single T cell receptor beta chain is shown here with its context. A read error is the likely source, as a far larger clone sits one nucleotide away. The sample comes from a study of low-dose radiotherapy and immunotherapy resistance in tumors. The time point denotes: after trial treatment. Treatment denoted: LDRT plus nivolumab, ipilimumab, low-dose cyclophosphamide and aspirin (RACIN trial). cDNA synthesis used a TRAV/TRBV-specific primer set for both chains. TCR amplification used about 20 PCR cycles, a constant-region primer and a V-primer adapter. TCRdb redid the calling of the reads with MiXCR, one entry per CDR3 protein. The sample records some 38,000 distinct CDR3 sequences, around 21% being singletons. The trim removed 1 base at V and 7 bases at J, leaving 8 bases unmatched. The CDR3 totals 15 residues. The germline V gene encodes CDR1 MNHNS and CDR2 SASEGT.

The clonotype was recovered from a female donor with ovarian cancer. The V call is TRBV6-1, the J call TRBJ2-7, with 9 nucleotides matching TRBD2. The specimen comprised PBMCs, sampled after low-dose radiotherapy plus immunotherapy. In nucleotides, the CDR3 is TGTGCCAGCAGTGAAGTGCCTAGCGGGGCGGATGAGCAGTACTTC. It codes for CASSEVPSGADEQYF.